These 17 T cell receptor beta chains were sequenced from one sample in a study of T cell responses to AZD1222 COVID-19 vaccine. Sequencing used immunoSEQ multiplex PCR; TCRdb keeps in-frame clones, though not all of them. The data contain just under 150,000 clones, roughly 87% of them seen just once; the ten biggest clones take up around 1.7%. The source material was peripheral blood, sampled 28 days after the second AZD1222 dose. The receptors originated from an adult who received the AZD1222 COVID-19 vaccine.

The rearrangement uses TRBV29-1 and TRBJ1-1, with no clear D. V was shortened by 4 bases and J by 4 bases, with 13 bases between the two germline ends. Per germline, CDR1 SQVTM and CDR2 ANQGSEA. The CDR3 extends over 13 amino acids. DNA for the CDR3: TGCAGCGTTGGGTCAGCCAAGAGCACTGAAGCTTTCTTT. Its translation: CSVGSAKSTEAFF.

This clone was found once. V is TRBV6-1 and J is TRBJ2-4; TRBD2 matches 7 bases. CDR1 MNHNS and CDR2 SASEGT come from the germline V gene. This CDR3 has 16 amino acids. Unmatched junction bases numbered 5, after V lost 3 bases and J lost 0 bases. Here the CDR3 DNA reads TGTGCCAGCAGTGAGGGGGGGGGTCTAGCCAAAAACATTCAGTACTTC. It yields the protein CASSEGGGLAKNIQYF.

The DNA of the CDR3 is TGTGCCAGCAGCACACCTAGGCTAGCGGGAGATTACAATGAGCAGTTCTTC. It is translated as CASSTPRLAGDYNEQFF. This chain links TRBV7-2 with TRBJ2-1; 10 nucleotides align to TRBD2. From germline, CDR1 is SGHTA and CDR2 FQGNSA. This CDR3 has 17 residues. The V gene end was trimmed by 5 bases and the J gene end by 4 bases; junction bases not matched to a gene: 11.

The J gene is TRBJ2-3, the V gene TRBV5-8; D is uncertain. Germline CDR1 SGHTS, CDR2 YDEGEE. The V gene lost 0 bases and the J gene lost 5 bases, with 10 bases spanning the gap. CDR3 size: 14 residues. CDR3 amino acids: CASSLGARIDTQYF. The CDR3, as DNA: TGTGCCAGCAGCTTGGGTGCGAGAATAGATACGCAGTATTTT.

The chain uses TRBV11-3 and TRBJ1-2; D might be TRBD1 (5 bases). Trimming stripped 5 bases from V and 7 bases from J, with 11 bases between. From germline, CDR1 is SGHNT and CDR2 YENEEA. The CDR3 covers 12 residues. The chain's CDR3 is CASSGGDGGYTF. CDR3 bases: TGTGCCAGCAGCGGGGGAGATGGTGGCTACACCTTC.

The chain combines TRBV27 with TRBJ2-2, with 8 positions matching TRBD2. Trimming removed 7 bases from V and 5 bases from J; junction bases left unmatched: 12. CDR1 is MNHEY and CDR2 is SMNVEV in the germline V gene (reference sequence). This CDR3 has 16 amino acids. CDR3: CASNPVGAGVTGELFF. CDR3 nucleotides: TGTGCCAGCAATCCTGTTGGAGCGGGAGTAACCGGGGAGCTGTTTTTT.

The genes are TRBV7-2 and TRBJ1-2; D ambiguous. The ends were cut back, 2 bases at V and 7 bases at J, with 14 bases in the middle. Germline V gene lookup returns CDR1 SGHTA and CDR2 FQGNSA. This CDR3 has 14 amino acids. The CDR3 DNA sequence: TGTGCCAGCAGCTTATTTGGAACCACCGCTGGCTACACCTTC. Amino acid sequence: CASSLFGTTAGYTF.

This clone was seen just once. The gene calls are TRBV6-2 or TRBV6-3 and TRBJ1-1, with TRBD1 matching over 8 bases. With V trimmed by 1 base and J by 6 bases, 7 bases remained unmatched. The germline V gene encodes CDR1 MNHEY and CDR2 SVGEGT. The CDR3 contains 15 residues. In DNA form, the CDR3 reads TGTGCCAGCAGTTACTTAGACAGGGGAAGGGCTGAAGCTTTCTTT. Translation gives CASSYLDRGRAEAFF.

The chain combines TRBV11-3 with TRBJ2-7, with D possibly TRBD2 on 5 matching bases. Trimming shortened V by 7 bases and J by 1 base, and 17 bases separated the two germline ends. Germline V gene sequence: CDR1 SGHNT, CDR2 YENEEA. CDR3 length equals 15 residues. The CDR3 loop is CASTRSEGLSYEQYF. The CDR3, as DNA: TGTGCCAGCACCCGAAGTGAGGGCCTATCCTACGAGCAGTACTTC.

The genes are TRBV5-5 and TRBJ1-4; TRBD1 might be the D (5 bases). The CDR3 consists of 15 residues. Deletions cut 4 bases from V and 6 bases from J, with 16 bases between. Germline assignment: CDR1 SGHKS and CDR2 YYEKEE (reference sequence). Here the CDR3 reads CASSPTVGRDEKLFF. CDR3 coding DNA: TGTGCCAGCAGCCCCACAGTGGGGCGGGATGAAAAACTGTTTTTT.

This chain links TRBV7-9 with TRBJ1-2; 8 positions agree with TRBD1. V trimming: 3 bases; J trimming: 13 bases; junction bases outside the gene matches: 7. The V gene's germline CDR1 is SEHNR and CDR2 FQNEAQ (reference sequence). This CDR3 has 12 amino acids. The CDR3 bases are TGTGCCAGCAGCTTGGCAGGGGGCGTTGGCACCTTC. Its protein product is CASSLAGGVGTF. Using reference TRBV7-9 and TRBJ1-2 for the parts outside the CDR3, the full variable domain is DTGVSQNPRHKITKRGQNVTFRCDPISEHNRLYWYRQTLGQGPEFLTYFQNEAQLEKSRLLSDRFSAERPKGSFSTLEIQRTEQGDSAMYLCASSLAGGVGTFGSGTRLTVV.

The chain is built from TRBV27 and TRBJ1-3, with D maybe TRBD1 (5 bases). V lost 8 bases to trimming and J lost 0 bases, with 14 bases between them. Germline CDR1 and CDR2: MNHEY and SMNVEV (reference sequence). This CDR3 spans 15 amino acids. This CDR3 reads CASGTARSSGNTIYF. The CDR3 nucleotides read TGTGCCAGCGGGACCGCGCGCAGCTCTGGAAACACCATATATTTT.

The rearrangement uses TRBV4-3 and TRBJ1-1; D is undetermined. Deletions cut 4 bases from V and 6 bases from J, with 15 bases between. This CDR3 spans 14 amino acids. Germline loops: CDR1 LGHNA, CDR2 YSLEER. CDR3: CASSPGSGLPEAFF. CDR3 bases: TGCGCCAGCAGCCCAGGATCCGGACTCCCTGAAGCTTTCTTT.

The V call is TRBV30, the J call TRBJ1-1, with TRBD1 as a possible D gene (5 bases). The germline V gene encodes CDR1 GTSNPN and CDR2 SVGIG (reference sequence). V lost 6 bases and J lost 8, with 31 bases in between. The CDR3 loop spans 17 amino acids. The CDR3 coding sequence is TGTGCCTGCCACGGTCGGGTTTCCCTTAGGGGAACGGTGGAAGCTTTCTTT. Amino acids: CACHGRVSLRGTVEAFF.

This chain links TRBV6-6 with TRBJ1-5; D not resolved. Between the trimmed V and J ends, which lost 4 bases and 6 bases, there was a span of 19 bases. This CDR3 region has 16 residues. The germline V gene has CDR1 MNHNY and CDR2 SVGAGI (reference sequence). The chain's CDR3 is CASSSRTGGPGQPQHF. CDR3 DNA sequence: TGTGCCAGCAGTTCCCGGACTGGCGGGCCGGGTCAGCCCCAGCATTTT.

Here the CDR3 DNA reads TGTGCCAGCTCACCTCCAGGGTCGGTCACTGAAGCTTTCTTT. Translation: CASSPPGSVTEAFF. The gene calls are TRBV18 and TRBJ1-1; TRBD1 is a possible D gene (5 bases). V was cut by 3 bases and J by 4 bases, with 12 bases left in between. This CDR3 contains 14 residues. From germline, CDR1 is KGHSH and CDR2 LQKENI.

The rearrangement joins TRBV6-5 to TRBJ1-3, with D unclear. Germline CDR1 MNHEY, CDR2 SVGAGI. The CDR3 totals 14 residues. Trimming stripped 6 bases from V and 0 bases from J, with 9 bases between. The CDR3 here is CASRYRDSGNTIYF. The CDR3 DNA reads TGTGCCAGCAGGTACAGAGACTCTGGAAACACCATATATTTT.